A single sample is the source of the 20 T cell receptor beta chains below, sequenced in a study of radiotherapy plus CTLA-4 blockade in lung cancer. The table came from immunoSEQ multiplex PCR; TCRdb's copy has only in-frame clones and leaves some out. Of about 51,000 clones listed, about four fifths were seen once; the top ten hold 8.5% to 9%. The source was peripheral blood, collected from a patient treated with radiotherapy plus ipilimumab. Receptors originate from a human donor with non-small cell lung cancer who had a complete response to radiotherapy plus ipilimumab.

The gene calls are TRBV2 and TRBJ1-2; D unclear. The CDR3 length is 15 residues. The germline V and J ends were trimmed by 6 bases and 2 bases, with 16 bases remaining between them. The germline gives CDR1 SNHLY, CDR2 FYNNEI. The CDR3 reads CASRRNRESNYGYTF. Written as DNA, the CDR3 is TGTGCCAGCAGGCGAAACCGGGAGTCCAACTATGGCTACACCTTC.

V and J are TRBV7-8 and TRBJ1-1, with D possibly TRBD1 on 6 matching bases. The CDR3 length is 12 residues. The V end lost 5 bases, the J end lost 6 bases, and 10 bases lay between the germline ends. Per the germline V gene, CDR1 is SGHVS and CDR2 is FQNEAQ. The CDR3 DNA reads as TGTGCCAGCAGCCCCCCAGGGGCTGAAGCTTTCTTT. This encodes CASSPPGAEAFF.

V usage is TRBV7-8 and J usage is TRBJ1-3; D unresolved. The germline V gene encodes CDR1 SGHVS and CDR2 FQNEAQ. V lost 5 bases and J lost 0, with 17 bases in between. The CDR3 loop spans 17 amino acids. This CDR3 reads CASSPQRTERSGNTIYF. CDR3 coding DNA: TGTGCCAGCAGCCCTCAGCGGACTGAACGCTCTGGAAACACCATATATTTT.

This rearrangement joins TRBV10-2 to TRBJ2-5, with 8 bases identical to TRBD2. V was clipped by 3 bases and J by 7 bases; unmatched bases: 13. Germline CDR1 reads WSHSY; CDR2 reads SAAADI. The CDR3 is 16 residues long. This chain's CDR3 is CASSDLGTSYSGTQYF. The CDR3 DNA sequence: TGCGCCAGCAGTGACCTGGGGACTAGTTATTCGGGGACCCAGTACTTC.

V is TRBV30 and J is TRBJ1-1; D remains unclear. Germline-derived CDR1 and CDR2 are GTSNPN and SVGIG (reference sequence). The germline V and J ends were trimmed by 0 bases and 4 bases, with 9 bases remaining between them. This CDR3 is 13 amino acids long. The chain's CDR3 is CAWSVRGGTEAFF. CDR3 DNA: TGTGCCTGGAGTGTACGGGGTGGCACTGAAGCTTTCTTT.

The V gene is TRBV7-2, the J gene TRBJ1-2; no reliable D call. The CDR3 spans 13 residues. V was clipped by 1 base and J by 8 bases, with 11 bases between them. Germline loops: CDR1 SGHTA, CDR2 FQGNSA. CDR3 residues: CASSLDRVGGYTF. The CDR3 DNA sequence: TGTGCCAGCAGCTTAGACAGAGTCGGCGGCTACACCTTC.

V is TRBV6-6 and J is TRBJ1-1, with D uncertain. Germline loops: CDR1 MNHNY, CDR2 SVGAGI (reference sequence). V was trimmed by 4 bases and J by 3 bases, leaving 15 bases between them. This CDR3 spans 15 amino acids. The CDR3 DNA is TGTGCCAGCAGTTCGCAGAGGAGAAGCTACACTGAAGCTTTCTTT. Translated: CASSSQRRSYTEAFF.

By share of the sample, this clone is medium-sized. CDR3 sequence: CASRPTGNSNQPQHF. The CDR3 DNA sequence: TGTGCCAGCAGGCCAACAGGGAATAGCAATCAGCCCCAGCATTTT. The gene calls are TRBV6-5 and TRBJ1-5, with D possibly matching TRBD1 (6 bases). The CDR3 runs to 15 residues. The germline gives CDR1 MNHEY, CDR2 SVGAGI. Between the trimmed V and J ends, which lost 6 bases and 0 bases, there was a span of 12 bases.

The rearrangement links TRBV5-1 to TRBJ1-1; the D gene is possibly TRBD1 (5 bases). Germline V gene data show CDR1 as SGHRS and CDR2 as YFSETQ. Trimming removed 1 base from V and 4 bases from J, with 20 bases in between. This CDR3 comprises 17 residues. The CDR3 nucleotides are TGCGCCAGCAGCTTGAGCTTAGGGACTTCAGGGATCACTGAAGCTTTCTTT. Translating gives CASSLSLGTSGITEAFF.

This clone showed up just a few times. The chain uses TRBV10-3 and TRBJ2-3; perhaps TRBD1 as D (6 bases). The V gene lost 3 bases and the J gene lost 3 bases, with 10 bases spanning the gap. The CDR3 has 14 amino acids. Germline V gene sequence: CDR1 ENHRY, CDR2 SYGVKD. The CDR3 spells CAISDTQGTDTQYF. The CDR3 DNA reads TGTGCCATCAGTGATACACAGGGAACAGATACGCAGTATTTT.

This clone was observed at least ten times. The chain joins TRBV10-3 to TRBJ1-4, with a tentative D call TRBD1 (5 bases). Germline V gene data show CDR1 as ENHRY and CDR2 as SYGVKD. This CDR3 comprises 14 residues. Trimming removed 3 bases from V and 8 bases from J, with 13 bases in between. The CDR3 coding sequence is TGTGCCATCAGTGACGGGAGGGGAAGAGAAAAACTGTTTTTT. Its translation is CAISDGRGREKLFF.

The DNA of the CDR3 is TGCGCCAGCAGCCCACTAGCGGCGAACACCGGGGAGCTGTTTTTT. It specifies CASSPLAANTGELFF. V usage is TRBV5-1 and J usage is TRBJ2-2, with 8 bases matching TRBD2. CDR1 is SGHRS and CDR2 is YFSETQ in the germline V gene. Trimming at V came to 4 bases and at J to 0 bases, leaving 2 bases not matched to a gene. The CDR3 has 15 residues.

V and J are TRBV6-1 and TRBJ1-1; the match to TRBD1 covers 7 bases. Germline-derived CDR1 and CDR2 are MNHNS and SASEGT. The V segment lost 11 bases and the J segment 0 bases; nucleotides outside the gene matches: 12. This CDR3 has 15 residues. CDR3 loop: CAGHRGFPMNTEAFF. In nucleotides, the CDR3 is TGTGCCGGTCACAGGGGCTTCCCAATGAACACTGAAGCTTTCTTT.

The rearrangement links TRBV5-6 to TRBJ2-7, with 9 nucleotides matching TRBD1. This CDR3 is 15 amino acids long. V lost 5 bases and J lost 7; bases outside the gene matches: 13. The germline CDR1 and CDR2 sequences are SGHDT and YYEEEE. The CDR3 nucleotides read TGTGCCAGCAGGGACGGACAGGGGTTTTTGTGGGAGCAGTACTTC. Translating it yields CASRDGQGFLWEQYF.

Points on this clone: Relative to the germline gene, one junction end is altered; a read error may explain this. The chain couples TRBV7-7 to TRBJ2-1; 7 positions agree with TRBD2. Germline-derived CDR1 and CDR2 are SSHAT and FNYEAQ (reference sequence). The CDR3 consists of 17 residues. The CDR3 nucleotides are TGTGCTAGCAGCTTAGTGGGGGGGACCCCACCCCCCGATGAGCAGTTCTTC. Its protein is CASSLVGGTPPPDEQFF. Full variable domain (outside the CDR3, taken from reference TRBV7-7 and TRBJ2-1): GAGVSQSPRYKVTKRGQDVTLRCDPISSHATLYWYQQALGQGPEFLTYFNYEAQPDKSGLPSDRFSAERPEGSISTLTIQRTEQRDSAMYRCASSLVGGTPPPDEQFFGPGTRLTVL.

The rearrangement links TRBV19 to TRBJ1-6; 7 bases fit TRBD1. J was trimmed by 6 bases and V by 7 bases; bases with no gene match: 6. CDR1 and CDR2 (germline): LNHDA, SQIVND (reference sequence). The CDR3 is 14 residues long. CDR3 DNA sequence: TGTGCCAGTAACGTGGGACAGTCTAATTCACCCCTCCACTTT. Protein: CASNVGQSNSPLHF.

This clone was observed once. J is TRBJ2-3 and V is TRBV10-1, with 7 bases matching TRBD2. The V and J ends lost 0 bases and 4 bases, in that order; junction bases with no gene match: 7. This CDR3 region has 16 residues. Germline CDR1 reads WNHNN; CDR2 reads SYGVQD (reference sequence). The DNA of the CDR3 is TGCGCCAGCAGTGAGTCTATAGCGGGTGATGCAGATACGCAGTATTTT. This gives the protein CASSESIAGDADTQYF.

This clone was found a few times. The CDR3 DNA reads TGTGCCAGCAGGCCGCAGGGTACTGAAGCTTTCTTT. This codes for CASRPQGTEAFF. The chain joins TRBV11-2 to TRBJ1-1; D is perhaps TRBD1 (5 bases). CDR1 is SGHAT, CDR2 FQNNGV, per germline. The length of the CDR3 is 12 residues. V dropped 6 bases and J dropped 5 bases, with 10 bases sitting between them.

The chain recombines TRBV15 with TRBJ1-1; the match to TRBD1 covers 7 bases. CDR1 is LNHNV, CDR2 YYDKDF, per germline (reference sequence). With 5 bases clipped from V and 6 bases from J, the junction kept 9 bases outside the gene matches. There are 14 residues in the CDR3. This chain's CDR3 is CATSGRQGYSEAFF. Here the CDR3 DNA reads TGTGCCACCAGCGGTAGACAGGGATACTCTGAAGCTTTCTTT.

This chain links TRBV6-1 with TRBJ2-1, with a possible D match to TRBD2 (6 bases). Germline V gene sequence: CDR1 MNHNS, CDR2 SASEGT. CDR3 length: 15 amino acids. Trimming took off 3 bases at V and 5 bases at J, with 14 bases between the two ends. CDR3 in amino acids: CASSDGGVGDNEQFF. The CDR3, as DNA: TGTGCCAGCAGTGATGGAGGGGTGGGGGACAATGAGCAGTTCTTC.